Below, 16 T cell receptor beta chains from the same sample are listed, as sequenced in a study of blood T cell repertoires in COVID-19. Libraries were prepared by immunoSEQ multiplex PCR; TCRdb keeps only in-frame clonotypes and omits some of them. The profile covers fewer than 300,000 clones, with more than 75% appearing a single time and about 2.3% taken by the ten largest. The sequencing input was PBMCs or T cells enriched from blood (not recorded which). The receptors were sampled from a woman in her forties with acute COVID-19.

The chain uses TRBV27 and TRBJ2-3; TRBD1 matches 8 bases. Germline trimming cut 6 bases from V and 10 bases from J; bases unmatched to any gene: 15. Germline V gives CDR1 MNHEY, CDR2 SMNVEV (reference sequence). The CDR3 length is 15 residues. The chain's CDR3 is CASSLDRDRGEAQYF. Written as DNA, the CDR3 is TGTGCCAGCAGCCTGGACAGGGATCGAGGCGAGGCGCAGTATTTT.

The V gene is TRBV11-2, the J gene TRBJ2-5, with D hard to call. Looked up from germline, CDR1 is SGHAT and CDR2 is FQNNGV. The CDR3 consists of 11 residues. Trimming shortened V by 3 bases and J by 5 bases, and 4 bases separated the two germline ends. CDR3 nucleotides: TGTGCCAGCAGCTTCTTGGAGACCCAGTACTTC. Translation: CASSFLETQYF.

The chain carries TRBV2 and TRBJ1-1; 9 bases map to TRBD1. CDR3 length: 14 amino acids. Germline trimming cut 5 bases from V and 2 bases from J; bases unmatched to any gene: 3. Germline V gene data show CDR1 as SNHLY and CDR2 as FYNNEI. CDR3 in DNA: TGTGCCAGCAGTTCACAGGGGGCTAACACTGAAGCTTTCTTT. This codes for CASSSQGANTEAFF.

This chain joins TRBV27 and TRBJ2-7; possibly TRBD2 for D (5 bases). The V and J ends lost 5 bases and 2 bases respectively, with 13 bases between them. This CDR3 has 14 residues. Looked up from germline, CDR1 is MNHEY and CDR2 is SMNVEV (reference sequence). This CDR3 is CASSTAAEAYEQYF. In nucleotides, the CDR3 is TGTGCCAGCAGTACCGCGGCGGAGGCCTACGAGCAGTACTTC.

The CDR3 loop is CASSIRTVAGTQYF. For the CDR3, the DNA is TGTGCCAGTAGTATTAGAACGGTCGCGGGGACCCAGTACTTC. The rearrangement joins TRBV19 to TRBJ2-5; maybe TRBD2 (5 bases). The ends were cut back, 3 bases at V and 7 bases at J, with 15 bases in the middle. Germline CDR1 LNHDA, CDR2 SQIVND (reference sequence). CDR3 size: 14 residues.

This sequence joins TRBV28 and TRBJ1-1; D perhaps matches TRBD1 (6 bases). The CDR3 is 14 residues long. Germline V gene data show CDR1 as MDHEN and CDR2 as SYDVKM. Between the trimmed V and J ends, which lost 3 bases and 4 bases, there was a span of 12 bases. In DNA form, the CDR3 reads TGTGCCAGCAGTTTCACAGGGCGAGGCACTGAAGCTTTCTTT. As protein: CASSFTGRGTEAFF.

This chain links TRBV9 with TRBJ1-2; 9 nucleotides align to TRBD1. The CDR3 totals 14 residues. CDR1 SGDLS and CDR2 YYNGEE come from the germline V gene. With 3 bases clipped from V and 2 bases from J, the junction kept 2 bases outside the gene matches. CDR3 nucleotide sequence: TGTGCCAGCAGCGGGGACAGGGAAAACTATGGCTACACCTTC. Its translation is CASSGDRENYGYTF. Looking up the rest from reference TRBV9 and TRBJ1-2 gives the full variable domain: DSGVTQTPKHLITATGQRVTLRCSPRSGDLSVYWYQQSLDQGLQFLIQYYNGEERAKGNILERFSAQQFPDLHSELNLSSLELGDSALYFCASSGDRENYGYTFGSGTRLTVV.

The chain couples TRBV6-2 or TRBV6-3 to TRBJ1-2, with D maybe TRBD1 (5 bases). Germline CDR1 MNHEY, CDR2 SVGEGT. V gave up 1 base and J gave up 8 bases, with 17 bases separating them. This CDR3 is built from 15 residues. CDR3 region: CASSYLGLSRRGYTF. The CDR3 region has the DNA TGTGCCAGCAGTTACTTGGGACTCTCCAGGAGAGGCTACACCTTC.

This CDR3 is CASSEVGEHEQYF. CDR3 coding DNA: TGTGCCAGCAGTGAGGTCGGGGAACACGAGCAGTACTTC. The chain couples TRBV6-1 to TRBJ2-7; maybe TRBD2 (5 bases). Between the trimmed V and J ends, which lost 3 bases and 5 bases, there was a span of 11 bases. The CDR3 spans 13 residues. Germline CDR1 reads MNHNS; CDR2 reads SASEGT.

The chain is built from TRBV28 and TRBJ2-1; possible D gene TRBD1, 5 bases. With 5 bases removed from V and 9 bases from J, the gap between germline ends came to 14 bases. CDR1 is MDHEN, CDR2 SYDVKM, per germline. The CDR3 has 13 amino acids. For the CDR3, the DNA is TGTGCCAGCAGTGGCCGGGTGGGGCGTGAGCAGTTCTTC. Translating gives CASSGRVGREQFF.

The chain is built from TRBV7-2 and TRBJ1-4; 8 nucleotides match TRBD1. V gave up 5 bases and J gave up 3 bases; unmatched junction bases: 8. Germline V gene lookup returns CDR1 SGHTA and CDR2 FQGNSA. There are 16 residues in the CDR3. Written as DNA, the CDR3 is TGTGCCAGCAGCCCTAGACAGGGGAGGTCTAATGAAAAACTGTTTTTT. Amino acid sequence: CASSPRQGRSNEKLFF.

J is TRBJ2-2 and V is TRBV5-4; D gene ambiguous. Trimming took 7 bases from V and 3 from J, leaving 4 bases between them. There are 11 residues in the CDR3. Germline V gene sequence: CDR1 SGHNT, CDR2 YYREEE (reference sequence). This chain's CDR3 is CASRDTGELFF. The CDR3 region has the DNA TGTGCCAGCCGGGACACCGGGGAGCTGTTTTTT.

The gene calls are TRBV7-3 and TRBJ2-3, with TRBD2 matching 7 bases. Germline values: CDR1 SGHTA, CDR2 FQGTGA. The CDR3 sequence is 15 residues long. V trimming: 6 bases; J trimming: 2 bases; junction bases outside the gene matches: 8. Here the CDR3 DNA reads TGTGCCAGCAGTCGTAGCGGGCGGAACACAGATACGCAGTATTTT. Encoded protein: CASSRSGRNTDTQYF.

The V gene is TRBV28, the J gene TRBJ1-5; 9 bases align to TRBD1. From germline, CDR1 is MDHEN and CDR2 SYDVKM. This CDR3 is built from 16 residues. V was pared by 8 bases and J by 6 bases, with 14 bases of the junction left unmatched. CDR3 sequence (DNA): TGTGCCAGCCGTCTTCAGACAGGGGGTAGGAGTCAGCCCCAGCATTTT. Residues: CASRLQTGGRSQPQHF.

This clone has only a few counts. The chain carries TRBV6-1 and TRBJ1-5; 8 bases align to TRBD1. In germline, CDR1 is MNHNS, CDR2 SASEGT. The V gene end was trimmed by 1 base and the J gene end by 6 bases; junction bases not matched to a gene: 5. The CDR3 extends over 15 amino acids. The CDR3 DNA reads TGTGCCAGCAGTGAAGGCCGGACAGGGTTTCAGCCCCAGCATTTT. It encodes CASSEGRTGFQPQHF.

This clone was seen more than once but under ten times. The chain couples TRBV5-6 to TRBJ2-1; possible D gene TRBD2, 5 bases. Per germline, CDR1 SGHDT and CDR2 YYEEEE. There are 14 residues in the CDR3. Trimming removed 4 bases at V and 5 bases at J, with 13 bases between. The CDR3 spells CASSITGFNNEQFF. CDR3 sequence (DNA): TGTGCCAGCAGCATAACGGGGTTCAACAATGAGCAGTTCTTC.